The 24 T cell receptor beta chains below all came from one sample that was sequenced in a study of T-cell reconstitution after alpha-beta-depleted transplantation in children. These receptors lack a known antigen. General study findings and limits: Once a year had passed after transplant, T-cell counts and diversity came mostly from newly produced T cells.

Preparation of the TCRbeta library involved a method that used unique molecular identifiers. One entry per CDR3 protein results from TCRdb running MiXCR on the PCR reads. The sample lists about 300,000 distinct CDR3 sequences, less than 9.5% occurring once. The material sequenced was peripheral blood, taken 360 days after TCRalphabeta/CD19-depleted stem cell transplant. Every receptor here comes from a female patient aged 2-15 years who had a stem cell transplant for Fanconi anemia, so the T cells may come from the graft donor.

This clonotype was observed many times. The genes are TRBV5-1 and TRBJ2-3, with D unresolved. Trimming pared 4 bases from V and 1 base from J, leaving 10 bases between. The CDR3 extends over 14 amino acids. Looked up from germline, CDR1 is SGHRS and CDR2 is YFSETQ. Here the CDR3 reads CASSPDIGTDTQYF. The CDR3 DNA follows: TGCGCCAGCAGCCCTGACATCGGCACAGATACGCAGTATTTT.

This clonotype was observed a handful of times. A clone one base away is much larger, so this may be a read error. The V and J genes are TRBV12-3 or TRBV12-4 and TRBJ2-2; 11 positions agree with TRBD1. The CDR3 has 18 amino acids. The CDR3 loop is CACSFPGQGAINTGELFF. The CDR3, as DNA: TGTGCCTGCAGTTTTCCAGGACAGGGGGCCATAAACACCGGGGAGCTGTTTTTT.

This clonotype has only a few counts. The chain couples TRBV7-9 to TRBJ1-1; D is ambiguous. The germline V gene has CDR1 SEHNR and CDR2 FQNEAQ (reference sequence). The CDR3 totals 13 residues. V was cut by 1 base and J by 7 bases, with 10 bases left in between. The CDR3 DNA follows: TGTGCCAGCAGCTTAGGGGTCATCGGTGAAGCTTTCTTT. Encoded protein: CASSLGVIGEAFF.

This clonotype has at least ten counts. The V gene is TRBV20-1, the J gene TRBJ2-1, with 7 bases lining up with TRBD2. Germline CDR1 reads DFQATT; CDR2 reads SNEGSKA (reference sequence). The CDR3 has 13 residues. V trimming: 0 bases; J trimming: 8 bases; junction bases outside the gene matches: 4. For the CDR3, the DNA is TGCAGTGCTAGAGAGGGGGGGGACTATGAGCAGTTCTTC. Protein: CSAREGGDYEQFF.

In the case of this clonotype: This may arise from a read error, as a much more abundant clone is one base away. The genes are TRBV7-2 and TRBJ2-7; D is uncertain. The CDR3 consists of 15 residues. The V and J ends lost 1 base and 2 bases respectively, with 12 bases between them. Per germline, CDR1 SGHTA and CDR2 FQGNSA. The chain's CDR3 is CASSLGYRFTYEQYF. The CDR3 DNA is TGTGCCAGCAGCTTAGGCTATCGTTTTACCTACGAGCAGTACTTC.

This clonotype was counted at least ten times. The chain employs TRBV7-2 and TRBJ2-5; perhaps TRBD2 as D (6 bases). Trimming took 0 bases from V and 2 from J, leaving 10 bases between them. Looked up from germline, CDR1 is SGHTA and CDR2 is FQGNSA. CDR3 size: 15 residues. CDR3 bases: TGTGCCAGCAGCTTAGCTGGGACTGTGCAAGAGACCCAGTACTTC. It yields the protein CASSLAGTVQETQYF. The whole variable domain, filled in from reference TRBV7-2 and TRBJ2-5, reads GAGVSQSPSNKVTEKGKDVELRCDPISGHTALYWYRQSLGQGLEFLIYFQGNSAPDKSGLPSDRFSAERTGGSVSTLTIQRTQQEDSAVYLCASSLAGTVQETQYFGPGTRLLVL.

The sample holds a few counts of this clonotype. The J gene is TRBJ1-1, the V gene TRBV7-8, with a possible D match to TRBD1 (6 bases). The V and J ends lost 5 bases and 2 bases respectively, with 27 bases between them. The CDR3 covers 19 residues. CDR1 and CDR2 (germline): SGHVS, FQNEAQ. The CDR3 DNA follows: TGTGCCAGCAGCCCCGTACTTGGGGGGGCGCCCCCTGTAAACACTGAAGCTTTCTTT. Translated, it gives CASSPVLGGAPPVNTEAFF. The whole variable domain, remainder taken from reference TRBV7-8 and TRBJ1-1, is GAGVSQSPRYKVAKRGQDVALRCDPISGHVSLFWYQQALGQGPEFLTYFQNEAQLDKSGLPSDRFFAERPEGSVSTLKIQRTQQEDSAVYLCASSPVLGGAPPVNTEAFFGQGTRLTVV.

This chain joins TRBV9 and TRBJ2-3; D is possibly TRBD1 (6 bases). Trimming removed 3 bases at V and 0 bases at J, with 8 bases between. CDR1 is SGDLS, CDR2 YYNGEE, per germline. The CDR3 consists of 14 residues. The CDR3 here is CASSDQGSTDTQYF. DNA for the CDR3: TGTGCCAGCAGCGATCAGGGGAGCACAGATACGCAGTATTTT. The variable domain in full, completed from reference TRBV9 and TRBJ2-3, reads DSGVTQTPKHLITATGQRVTLRCSPRSGDLSVYWYQQSLDQGLQFLIQYYNGEERAKGNILERFSAQQFPDLHSELNLSSLELGDSALYFCASSDQGSTDTQYFGPGTRLTVL.

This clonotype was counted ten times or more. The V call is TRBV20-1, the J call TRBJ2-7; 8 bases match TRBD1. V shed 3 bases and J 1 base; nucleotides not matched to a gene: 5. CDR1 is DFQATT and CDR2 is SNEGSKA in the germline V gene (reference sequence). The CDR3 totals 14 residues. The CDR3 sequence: CSARTGQVSYEQYF. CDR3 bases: TGCAGTGCTAGGACGGGACAGGTGTCCTACGAGCAGTACTTC.

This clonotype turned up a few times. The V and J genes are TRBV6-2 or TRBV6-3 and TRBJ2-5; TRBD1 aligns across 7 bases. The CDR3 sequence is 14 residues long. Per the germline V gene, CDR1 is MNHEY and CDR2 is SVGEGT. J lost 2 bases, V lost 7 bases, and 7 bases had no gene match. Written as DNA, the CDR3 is TGTGCCAGCACCAGAGACAGGGTTCAAGAGACCCAGTACTTC. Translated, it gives CASTRDRVQETQYF.

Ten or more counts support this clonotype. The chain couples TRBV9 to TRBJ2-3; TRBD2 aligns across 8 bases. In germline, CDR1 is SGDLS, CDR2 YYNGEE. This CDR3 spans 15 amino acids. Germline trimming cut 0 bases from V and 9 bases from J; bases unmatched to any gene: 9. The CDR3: CASSVATGGPRTQYF. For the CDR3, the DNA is TGTGCCAGCAGCGTAGCTACGGGGGGGCCTCGCACGCAGTATTTT. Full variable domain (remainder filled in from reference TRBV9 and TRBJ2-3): DSGVTQTPKHLITATGQRVTLRCSPRSGDLSVYWYQQSLDQGLQFLIQYYNGEERAKGNILERFSAQQFPDLHSELNLSSLELGDSALYFCASSVATGGPRTQYFGPGTRLTVL.

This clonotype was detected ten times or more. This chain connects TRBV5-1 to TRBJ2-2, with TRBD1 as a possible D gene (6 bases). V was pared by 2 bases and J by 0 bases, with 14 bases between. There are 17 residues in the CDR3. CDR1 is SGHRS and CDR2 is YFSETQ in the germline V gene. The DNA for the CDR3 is TGCGCCAGCAGCTTTATGACGAGGACAGCGAACACCGGGGAGCTGTTTTTT. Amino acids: CASSFMTRTANTGELFF.

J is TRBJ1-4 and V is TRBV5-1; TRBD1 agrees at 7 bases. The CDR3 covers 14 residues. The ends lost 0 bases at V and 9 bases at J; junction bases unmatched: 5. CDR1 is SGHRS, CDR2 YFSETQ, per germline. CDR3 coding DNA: TGCGCCAGCAGCTTGGACAGGGGCCCGCAAAAACTGTTTTTT. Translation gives CASSLDRGPQKLFF.

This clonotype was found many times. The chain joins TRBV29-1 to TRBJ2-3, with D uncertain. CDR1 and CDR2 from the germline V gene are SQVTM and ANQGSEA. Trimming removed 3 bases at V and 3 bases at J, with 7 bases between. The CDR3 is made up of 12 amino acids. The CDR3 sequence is CSVDEQTDTQYF. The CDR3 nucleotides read TGCAGCGTTGACGAACAGACAGATACGCAGTATTTT.

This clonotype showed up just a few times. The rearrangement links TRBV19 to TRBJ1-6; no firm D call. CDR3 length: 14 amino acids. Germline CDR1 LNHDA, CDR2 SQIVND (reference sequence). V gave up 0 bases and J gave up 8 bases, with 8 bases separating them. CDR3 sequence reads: CASSIDDGDSPLHF. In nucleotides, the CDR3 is TGTGCCAGTAGTATAGACGACGGGGATTCACCCCTCCACTTT.

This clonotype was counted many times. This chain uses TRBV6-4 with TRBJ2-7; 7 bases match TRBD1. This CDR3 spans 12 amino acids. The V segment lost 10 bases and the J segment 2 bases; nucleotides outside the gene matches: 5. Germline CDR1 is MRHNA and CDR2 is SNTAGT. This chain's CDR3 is CAITTGPYEQYF. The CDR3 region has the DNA TGTGCCATCACGACAGGGCCCTACGAGCAGTACTTC.

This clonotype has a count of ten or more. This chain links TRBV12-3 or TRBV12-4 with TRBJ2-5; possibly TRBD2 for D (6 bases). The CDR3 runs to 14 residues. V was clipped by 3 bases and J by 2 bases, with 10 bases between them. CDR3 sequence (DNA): TGTGCCAGCAGTTTGCGGAGCGGGCAAGAGACCCAGTACTTC. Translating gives CASSLRSGQETQYF.

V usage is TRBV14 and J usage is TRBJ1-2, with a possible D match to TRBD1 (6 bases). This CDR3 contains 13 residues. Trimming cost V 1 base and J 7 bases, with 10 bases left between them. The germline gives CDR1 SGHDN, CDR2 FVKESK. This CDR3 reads CASSQVRGAGYTF. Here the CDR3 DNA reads TGTGCCAGCAGCCAAGTTCGGGGGGCTGGCTACACCTTC.

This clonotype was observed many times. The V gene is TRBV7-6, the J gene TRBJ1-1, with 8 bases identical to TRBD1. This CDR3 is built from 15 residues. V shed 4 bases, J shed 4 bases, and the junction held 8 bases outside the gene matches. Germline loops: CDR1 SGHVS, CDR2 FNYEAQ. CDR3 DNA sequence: TGTGCCAGCAGCTCAGACAGGGGTACTATCACTGAAGCTTTCTTT. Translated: CASSSDRGTITEAFF.

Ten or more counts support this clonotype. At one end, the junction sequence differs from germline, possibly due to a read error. CDR3 loop: CAITEGRTDTQYF. The CDR3 coding sequence is TGTGCCATCACTGAGGGAAGGACAGATACGCAGTATTTT. The chain recombines TRBV10-3 with TRBJ2-3; perhaps TRBD2 as D (5 bases). CDR3 length equals 13 residues. The germline V gene encodes CDR1 ENHRY and CDR2 SYGVKD.

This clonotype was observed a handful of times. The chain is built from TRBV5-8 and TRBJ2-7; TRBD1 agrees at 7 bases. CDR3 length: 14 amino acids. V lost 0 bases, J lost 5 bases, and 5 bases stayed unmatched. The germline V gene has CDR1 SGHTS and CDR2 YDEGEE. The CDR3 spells CASSLGQGNNEQYF. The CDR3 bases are TGTGCCAGCAGCTTGGGACAGGGTAACAACGAGCAGTACTTC.

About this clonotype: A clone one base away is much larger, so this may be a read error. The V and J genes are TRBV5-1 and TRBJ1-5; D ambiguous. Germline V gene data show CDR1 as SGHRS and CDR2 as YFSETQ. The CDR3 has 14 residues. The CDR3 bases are TGCTCCAGCAGCTTTTCGACGGGTGATCAGCCCCAGCATTTT. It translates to CSSSFSTGDQPQHF.

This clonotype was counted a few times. CDR3 amino acids: CASSGQLNQPQHF. The CDR3, as DNA: TGTGCCAGCAGCGGACAGCTCAATCAGCCCCAGCATTTT. This chain uses TRBV6-1 with TRBJ1-5; tentative D call: TRBD1 (6 bases). Germline V gene data show CDR1 as MNHNS and CDR2 as SASEGT. The CDR3 extends over 13 amino acids. Trimming took off 6 bases at V and 3 bases at J, with 9 bases between the two ends.

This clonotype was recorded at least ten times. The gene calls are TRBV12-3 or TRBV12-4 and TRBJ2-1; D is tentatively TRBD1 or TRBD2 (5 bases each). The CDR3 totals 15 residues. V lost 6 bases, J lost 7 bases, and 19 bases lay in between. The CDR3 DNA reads TGTGCCAGCAGCCCCGACAGCAGAGGGTTGAATGAGCAGTTCTTC. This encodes CASSPDSRGLNEQFF.